This record looks at one T cell receptor beta chain sequence and its context. As yet, its antigen is unknown. Per individual, the PBMC samples numbered at least one pre-ART and at least two post-ART. Until DNA extraction, the samples held between about 0.85-11 million cryopreserved PBMC. These data originate in a study of long-term antiretroviral therapy in people with HIV. Across the study: The earliest samples came about a decade before the 2015 immediate-ART recommendation. The study's findings and limits: All time points showed a repertoire dominated by clones expanded before ART.

V gave up 1 base and J gave up 0 bases; unmatched junction bases: 0. Per the germline V gene, CDR1 is LGHNA and CDR2 is YSLEER. This CDR3 region has 14 residues. An immunoSEQ assay, version v3.0, was performed at survey level. Libraries were prepared by immunoSEQ multiplex PCR; TCRdb keeps only in-frame clonotypes and omits some of them. The profile covers 30,000 or so clones, with approximately 93% appearing a single time and about 6.4% taken by the ten largest. The receptor was derived from a woman in her thirties or forties with HIV. This rearrangement joins TRBV4-3 to TRBJ2-7, with TRBD1 identical over 7 bases. The material was unsorted PBMCs, obtained roughly 6.5 years after starting antiretroviral therapy. The CDR3 DNA is TGCGCCAGCAGCCAAGCAGGGGGCTCCTACGAGCAGTACTTC. Its protein product is CASSQAGGSYEQYF.